Reported below is one T cell receptor (beta chain). The record originates from a study of blood T cell repertoires in COVID-19. From germline, CDR1 is KGHDR and CDR2 SFDVKD. The CDR3 runs to 15 residues. After removal of 4 bases from V and 1 base from J, the junction contained 5 bases not matched to a gene. As originally analysed: Cell counts per sample came from amplifying reference gene primers. The protocol was immunoSEQ multiplex PCR, while the TCRdb copy is restricted to in-frame clones and leaves out a portion. Clone size and V and J calls were adopted from that table, with D and trimming inferred from the DNA. This sample has over 110,000 clones, with over 75% found just once.

Input material: PBMCs or T cells enriched from blood (not recorded which). The clonotype was recovered from a man over 45 in a cohort exposed to, infected with or recovered from COVID-19 (not recorded which). The V call is TRBV24-1, the J call TRBJ1-1; 7 positions match TRBD1. CDR3 residues: CATSEDREGNTEAFF. The DNA for the CDR3 is TGTGCCACCAGTGAAGACAGGGAAGGGAACACTGAAGCTTTCTTT.